The T cell receptor (beta chain) described here comes from a study of a mutant IDH1 vaccine in newly diagnosed glioma. Across the whole study: Treated patients were about 60% male, approximately 38% female, mean age roughly 39 years. Beforehand, treatment had been radiotherapy, temozolomide, or both; the majority received both.

The germline V gene encodes CDR1 SGHVS and CDR2 FQNEAQ. V gave up 5 bases and J gave up 4 bases, with 8 bases separating them. CDR3 length equals 12 residues. Time point in this sample: baseline, week 1 (first vaccination visit). Documented treatment: pre-vaccination baseline after standard-of-care therapy. Using immunoSEQ multiplex PCR, the repertoire was profiled, and TCRdb retains in-frame clones only, with some absent. Among 50,000 or so clones listed, more than 80% were seen once. The TCR comes from a young man with glioma. The material was PBMCs, obtained from a glioma patient treated with radiotherapy, temozolomide or both. This chain connects TRBV7-8 to TRBJ1-2, with D unresolved. In DNA form, the CDR3 reads TGTGCCAGCAGCCCGCGGGGCTATGGCTACACCTTC. Protein product: CASSPRGYGYTF.